Detailed here is one T cell receptor beta chain. The sample belongs to a study of T cells after somatic rescue of genetic block. With 5 bases clipped from V and 6 bases from J, the junction kept 3 bases outside the gene matches. CDR3 size: 15 residues. CDR1 and CDR2 (germline): LNHDA, SQIVND (reference sequence). Measured with immunoSEQ multiplex PCR; TCRdb has only the in-frame clones, and not every one. The sample records under 150,000 clones, approximately 90% being singletons. The V gene is TRBV19, the J gene TRBJ2-1; 14 bases map to TRBD2. The TCR originated in a woman under 30. Sample: peripheral blood mononuclear cells (PBMCs). In DNA, the CDR3 is TGTGCCAGTAGTGTGACTAGCGGGGGGGGCAATGAGCAGTTCTTC. It is translated as CASSVTSGGGNEQFF.